The sequence of this TCR beta chain was determined in a study of T cells expressing NK-cell markers. TCRdb reanalyzed the 5' RACE reads and collapses them to one entry per CDR3 protein, without DNA. This table lists roughly 380,000 distinct CDR3 sequences. CDR3 length: 16 amino acids. Germline values: CDR1 SQVTM, CDR2 ANQGSEA. The TCR was taken from a man aged 18-69 years in good health. The material sequenced was blood T cells: a sorted CD56 or NKG2C T cell subset, CD4+ or CD8+ T cells, or bulk PBMC T cells (not recorded which). The rearrangement links TRBV29-1 to TRBJ2-1; TCRdb's D call of TRBD1 is untestable without DNA. This CDR3 reads CSVAGGTVGDYNEQFF.